These 21 T cell receptor beta chains were all obtained from the same sample, sequenced in a study of blood T cell repertoires in COVID-19. This table comes from immunoSEQ multiplex PCR, and its TCRdb copy is limited to in-frame clones, with some not included. The repertoire holds approximately 80,000 clones, approximately 85% seen once, with about 8% in the top ten. Material: peripheral blood. These receptors all come from a man aged 45-65 years with active COVID-19.

The table lists this clone with a count of one. The J gene is TRBJ2-3, the V gene TRBV7-9, with TRBD1 matching over 8 bases. The CDR3 sequence is 12 residues long. V lost 3 bases to trimming and J lost 15 bases; unmatched junction nucleotides: 8. Germline V gene sequence: CDR1 SEHNR, CDR2 FQNEAQ (reference sequence). The CDR3 loop is CASSFLDRVRYF. CDR3 bases: TGTGCCAGCAGCTTTTTGGACAGGGTGAGATATTTT.

The rearrangement uses TRBV5-1 and TRBJ2-3; 9 bases line up with TRBD1. Germline lookup yields CDR1 SGHRS and CDR2 YFSETQ. CDR3 length equals 15 residues. After removal of 5 bases from V and 8 bases from J, the junction contained 12 bases not matched to a gene. The CDR3 protein is CASRQGQGMIGTQYF. The CDR3 bases are TGCGCCAGCAGGCAAGGACAGGGGATGATCGGTACGCAGTATTTT.

The chain joins TRBV19 to TRBJ1-5; D remains ambiguous. The length of the CDR3 is 15 residues. The germline V gene has CDR1 LNHDA and CDR2 SQIVND (reference sequence). V was shortened by 1 base and J by 1 base, with 8 bases between the two germline ends. The DNA for the CDR3 is TGTGCCAGTAGTATAGTGGGCGCCAGCAATCAGCCCCAGCATTTT. Residues: CASSIVGASNQPQHF.

The rearrangement links TRBV18 to TRBJ2-7, with TRBD1 matching over 8 bases. Germline CDR1 is KGHSH and CDR2 is LQKENI. V was clipped by 0 bases and J by 3 bases; unmatched bases: 25. There are 22 residues in the CDR3. The CDR3 bases are TGTGCCAGCTCACCACCTGTATCCGACAGGGGTCATTTTATTGGGTTTAACTACGAGCAGTACTTC. Encoded protein: CASSPPVSDRGHFIGFNYEQYF.

The V call is TRBV18, the J call TRBJ2-1; D might be TRBD2 (5 bases). Germline V gene lookup returns CDR1 KGHSH and CDR2 LQKENI. V gave up 0 bases and J gave up 5 bases, with 11 bases separating them. The CDR3 spans 15 residues. As DNA, the CDR3 is TGTGCCAGCTCACCACCGGCAGAGCGGAACAATGAGCAGTTCTTC. Its translation: CASSPPAERNNEQFF.

The chain combines TRBV6-5 with TRBJ2-7, with 9 bases lining up with TRBD2. The CDR3 sequence is 14 residues long. Germline CDR1 and CDR2: MNHEY and SVGAGI. The V gene end was trimmed by 5 bases and the J gene end by 5 bases; junction bases not matched to a gene: 7. The CDR3 bases are TGTGCCAGCAGTCTCCTTAGCGGGAGCCACGAGCAGTACTTC. As protein: CASSLLSGSHEQYF.

The V call is TRBV7-3, the J call TRBJ1-5; the match to TRBD1 covers 12 bases. Germline V CDR1 and CDR2: SGHTA, FQGTGA. V shed 5 bases, J shed 1 base, and the junction held 9 bases outside the gene matches. This CDR3 comprises 18 residues. In DNA, the CDR3 is TGTGCCAGCAGCCCCGGGACAGGGGGCTGGGAGAGCAATCAGCCCCAGCATTTT. Protein product: CASSPGTGGWESNQPQHF.

This chain joins TRBV3-1 (or the pseudogene TRBV3-2) and TRBJ2-3; D unresolved. CDR1 LGHDT and CDR2 YNNKEL come from the germline V gene (reference sequence). This CDR3 is built from 13 residues. The V and J ends lost 3 bases and 6 bases respectively, with 10 bases between them. This chain's CDR3 is CASSHLSLDTQYF. CDR3 bases: TGTGCCAGCAGCCATCTGTCTTTGGATACGCAGTATTTT.

The V and J genes are TRBV4-1 and TRBJ2-1, with 7 bases matching TRBD1. Germline V gene lookup returns CDR1 MGHRA and CDR2 YSYEKL. The CDR3 loop spans 14 amino acids. V shed 1 base, J shed 4 bases, and the junction held 1 base outside the gene matches. CDR3 DNA sequence: TGCGCCAGCAGCCAAGGGGGACAGTACAATGAGCAGTTCTTC. It encodes CASSQGGQYNEQFF.

This clone turned up a few times. Here the CDR3 DNA reads TGTGCCAGCAGTTACTCCGCAGGACTGGATTCACCCCTCCACTTT. Translated, it gives CASSYSAGLDSPLHF. V usage is TRBV6-5 and J usage is TRBJ1-6, with unresolved D. This CDR3 is 15 amino acids long. Germline loops: CDR1 MNHEY, CDR2 SVGAGI. With 0 bases removed from V and 8 bases from J, the gap between germline ends came to 11 bases.

V is TRBV28 and J is TRBJ1-2; D uncertain. The CDR3 runs 13 residues. Trimming removed 3 bases at V and 7 bases at J, with 12 bases between. The germline CDR1 and CDR2 sequences are MDHEN and SYDVKM. The chain's CDR3 is CASSLSGQVGYTF. CDR3 sequence (DNA): TGTGCCAGCAGTTTGAGCGGCCAGGTTGGCTACACCTTC.

The chain uses TRBV28 and TRBJ1-2; D perhaps matches TRBD1 (6 bases). Trimming left V 5 bases short and J 7 bases short, with 8 bases between. Germline CDR1 is MDHEN and CDR2 is SYDVKM. The CDR3 has 11 residues. CDR3 DNA sequence: TGTGCCAGCAGTGGGACATTTGGCTACACCTTC. Encoded protein: CASSGTFGYTF.

V gene TRBV16 combines with J gene TRBJ2-2; D possibly corresponds to TRBD1 (6 bases). CDR3 length: 18 residues. V lost 1 base, J lost 1 base, and 16 bases lay in between. Germline loops: CDR1 KGHSY, CDR2 FQNENV. CDR3 DNA: TGTGCCAGCAGCCAATTGGGGGCAGGGAAGAAGAACACCGGGGAGCTGTTTTTT. As protein: CASSQLGAGKKNTGELFF.

The CDR3 DNA is TGTGCCAGCACCCCCGCAGGGGGCGGTCAGCCCCAGCATTTT. Its protein is CASTPAGGGQPQHF. V and J are TRBV6-5 and TRBJ1-5; 8 bases are shared with TRBD1. The germline CDR1 and CDR2 sequences are MNHEY and SVGAGI. V shed 7 bases and J 6 bases; nucleotides not matched to a gene: 8. The CDR3 length is 14 residues.

The chain joins TRBV6-2 or TRBV6-3 to TRBJ2-7; TRBD2 aligns across 8 bases. Germline loops: CDR1 MNHEY, CDR2 SVGEGT. V trimming: 2 bases; J trimming: 2 bases; junction bases outside the gene matches: 5. The CDR3 is 15 residues long. For the CDR3, the DNA is TGTGCCAGCAGTTACAGTCGGGAGGGTACCTACGAGCAGTACTTC. It codes for CASSYSREGTYEQYF.

This clone was recorded once. The rearrangement links TRBV21-1 to TRBJ2-3; the table's D call TRBD2 went unverified against the DNA. TRBV21-1 is shown as a pseudogene. This CDR3 has 17 amino acids. The CDR3 sequence: CASSKVRLAGVTDTQYF. The CDR3 DNA reads as TGTGCCAGCAGCAAAGTTAGGCTAGCGGGGGTTACAGATACGCAGTATTTT.

The chain has TRBV7-2 and TRBJ1-3; weak D call: TRBD1 (5 bases). V was cut by 5 bases and J by 0 bases, with 14 bases left in between. Germline lookup yields CDR1 SGHTA and CDR2 FQGNSA. This CDR3 region has 16 residues. The DNA of the CDR3 is TGTGCCAGCAGCGGGCAGGGCGGCCTCTCTGGAAACACCATATATTTT. Protein: CASSGQGGLSGNTIYF.

CDR3 region: CASSLGPGDTEAFF. The CDR3 nucleotides read TGTGCCAGCAGCTTAGGGCCGGGGGACACTGAAGCTTTCTTT. The chain links TRBV11-2 to TRBJ1-1; D perhaps matches TRBD1 (5 bases). The germline V and J ends were trimmed by 1 base and 3 bases, with 9 bases remaining between them. There are 14 residues in the CDR3. The germline gives CDR1 SGHAT, CDR2 FQNNGV.

The V and J genes are TRBV14 and TRBJ2-6; tentatively, D is TRBD2 (7 bases). The CDR3 loop spans 17 amino acids. The ends were cut back, 0 bases at V and 2 bases at J, with 11 bases in the middle. The germline CDR1 and CDR2 sequences are SGHDN and FVKESK. CDR3 in amino acids: CASSQDRGGPGANVLTF. CDR3 DNA: TGTGCCAGCAGCCAAGATAGGGGGGGCCCTGGGGCCAACGTCCTGACTTTC.

Only one count was recorded for this clone. This sample includes further DNA sequences coding for the same CDR3. The chain uses TRBV5-6 and TRBJ2-7, with 7 bases identical to TRBD1. With 3 bases clipped from V and 2 bases from J, the junction kept 5 bases outside the gene matches. Germline values: CDR1 SGHDT, CDR2 YYEEEE. This CDR3 has 14 residues. The CDR3 region is CASSSRDRAYEQYF. The CDR3 bases are TGTGCCAGCAGCTCTAGGGACAGAGCCTACGAGCAGTACTTC.

This chain connects TRBV15 to TRBJ2-5; D unclear. V was pared by 1 base and J by 4 bases, with 7 bases between. Looked up from germline, CDR1 is LNHNV and CDR2 is YYDKDF (reference sequence). The CDR3 consists of 13 residues. CDR3 residues: CATSRGRLETQYF. The CDR3 DNA is TGTGCCACCAGCAGAGGGAGATTAGAGACCCAGTACTTC.